These 18 T cell receptor beta chains originate from one sample sequenced in a study of control samples from healthy donors and cancer patients (dated by TCRdb to 2020 to 2021). Library method: the immunoSEQ multiplex PCR assay. The clones in this table, taken by TCRdb from immuneACCESS, are in-frame only. Not every clone is retained; where verified, under half of the shortfall comes from an unresolved V gene, and the cause of the rest is unknown. Recorded for this sample are about 230,000 clones; over 70% of them occurred a single time. The top ten hold roughly 14% of the sample. The sequencing sample was made of PBMCs. The receptor set was obtained from a woman aged 55-75 years with lung cancer.

The chain recombines TRBV6-4 with TRBJ1-2; D is unclear. The CDR3 totals 9 residues. Looked up from germline, CDR1 is MRHNA and CDR2 is SNTAGT. The V and J ends lost 11 bases and 9 bases respectively, with 10 bases between them. The CDR3 nucleotides are TGTGCCTGCACAATAAGCTACACCTTC. Translating gives CACTISYTF.

This clone was counted once. The chain has TRBV5-1 and TRBJ2-1; D uncertain. V was trimmed by 0 bases and J by 0 bases, leaving 10 bases between them. The germline CDR1 and CDR2 sequences are SGHRS and YFSETQ. This CDR3 contains 16 residues. This chain's CDR3 is CASSLEPASSYNEQFF. CDR3 nucleotides: TGCGCCAGCAGCTTGGAGCCAGCGAGCTCCTACAATGAGCAGTTCTTC.

This clone appeared a few times. Additional DNA sequences in this sample encode the identical CDR3. V is TRBV5-5 and J is TRBJ2-1; D unresolved. The V end lost 0 bases, the J end lost 0 bases, and 7 bases lay between the germline ends. The CDR3 extends over 15 amino acids. Germline V gives CDR1 SGHKS, CDR2 YYEKEE (reference sequence). In DNA, the CDR3 is TGTGCCAGCAGCTTGGCCGGTAGCTCCTACAATGAGCAGTTCTTC. Its translation is CASSLAGSSYNEQFF.

The chain uses TRBV24-1 and TRBJ2-3, with TRBD2 matching over 7 bases. Germline V CDR1 and CDR2: KGHDR, SFDVKD. The J segment lost 5 bases and the V segment lost 2 bases, leaving 0 bases of the junction unmatched. The CDR3 is made up of 13 amino acids. The CDR3 loop is CATSDWGGDTQYF. The CDR3 nucleotides read TGTGCCACCAGTGATTGGGGGGGAGATACGCAGTATTTT.

V is TRBV15 and J is TRBJ1-1; no firm D call. Trimming pared 0 bases from V and 1 base from J, leaving 9 bases between. The CDR3 is made up of 15 amino acids. CDR1 LNHNV and CDR2 YYDKDF come from the germline V gene (reference sequence). The CDR3 DNA reads as TGTGCCACCAGCAGAGACGCTGTTGGGAACACTGAAGCTTTCTTT. The encoded protein is CATSRDAVGNTEAFF. Using reference TRBV15 and TRBJ1-1 for the parts outside the CDR3, the full variable domain is DAMVIQNPRYQVTQFGKPVTLSCSQTLNHNVMYWYQQKSSQAPKLLFHYYDKDFNNEADTPDNFQSRRPNTSFCFLDIRSPGLGDTAMYLCATSRDAVGNTEAFFGQGTRLTVV.

Turning to this clone: The sample has other DNA sequences that encode this CDR3 too. The chain links TRBV5-1 to TRBJ1-6; D is ambiguous. The germline V and J ends were trimmed by 4 bases and 6 bases, with 8 bases remaining between them. The germline V gene has CDR1 SGHRS and CDR2 YFSETQ. The CDR3 spans 13 residues. The CDR3 region is CASSKGSNSPLHF. CDR3 DNA: TGCGCCAGCAGCAAGGGAAGTAATTCACCCCTCCACTTT.

This chain joins TRBV10-3 and TRBJ2-5, with a tentative D call TRBD2 (5 bases). Trimming took 6 bases from V and 4 from J, leaving 6 bases between them. The CDR3 has 11 residues. In germline, CDR1 is ENHRY, CDR2 SYGVKD. The CDR3 spells CAIRAGETQYF. The CDR3 region has the DNA TGTGCCATCAGGGCGGGAGAGACCCAGTACTTC.

This rearrangement joins TRBV12-5 to TRBJ1-6; D unresolved. Trimming removed 1 base from V and 4 bases from J, with 5 bases in between. Germline CDR1 and CDR2: LGHNT and FRNRAP. The CDR3 spans 14 residues. This CDR3 is CASGLDTYNSPLHF. The CDR3 DNA reads as TGTGCTAGTGGTTTGGACACATATAATTCACCCCTCCACTTT. Filled out from reference TRBV12-5 and TRBJ1-6, the complete variable domain reads DARVTQTPRHKVTEMGQEVTMRCQPILGHNTVFWYRQTMMQGLELLAYFRNRAPLDDSGMPKDRFSAEMPDATLATLKIQPSEPRDSAVYFCASGLDTYNSPLHFGNGTRLTVT.

This chain links TRBV9 with TRBJ2-7; tentative D call: TRBD2 (6 bases). V lost 0 bases and J lost 3, with 13 bases in between. CDR1 is SGDLS, CDR2 YYNGEE, per germline. The CDR3 length is 15 residues. CDR3 region: CASSVVEGGNYEQYF. As DNA, the CDR3 is TGTGCCAGCAGCGTAGTTGAGGGAGGAAACTACGAGCAGTACTTC.

The chain employs TRBV19 and TRBJ1-3; D unresolved. CDR1 is LNHDA, CDR2 SQIVND, per germline (reference sequence). The CDR3 extends over 15 amino acids. The germline V and J ends were trimmed by 3 bases and 7 bases, with 16 bases remaining between them. The CDR3 DNA reads TGTGCCAGTAGTATCGAGAGCTCTGGATGGAACACCATATATTTT. Its translation is CASSIESSGWNTIYF. The full variable domain, its missing parts supplied by reference TRBV19 and TRBJ1-3, is DGGITQSPKYLFRKEGQNVTLSCEQNLNHDAMYWYRQDPGQGLRLIYYSQIVNDFQKGDIAEGYSVSREKKESFPLTVTSAQKNPTAFYLCASSIESSGWNTIYFGEGSWLTVV.

Concerning this clone itself: The sample has other DNA sequences that encode this CDR3 too. This chain uses TRBV10-3 with TRBJ1-5, with 7 positions matching TRBD1. J gave up 5 bases and V 6 bases, and 4 bases lay outside the gene matches. The CDR3 is 13 amino acids. Germline V lookup: CDR1 ENHRY, CDR2 SYGVKD. The CDR3 coding sequence is TGTGCCATCAGAGGGACAGAAGATCAGCCCCAGCATTTT. Translated: CAIRGTEDQPQHF.

This clone was seen only a few times. In the same sample, other DNA sequences code for this CDR3. V usage is TRBV10-2 and J usage is TRBJ2-7; D perhaps matches TRBD2 (5 bases). The CDR3 is made up of 15 amino acids. The ends were cut back, 0 bases at V and 2 bases at J, with 11 bases in the middle. CDR1 WSHSY and CDR2 SAAADI come from the germline V gene. DNA for the CDR3: TGCGCCAGCAGTGAGTCGTCCGGGAATACCTACGAGCAGTACTTC. Encoded protein: CASSESSGNTYEQYF.

This chain joins TRBV18 and TRBJ2-7; 9 positions agree with TRBD1. V was pared by 5 bases and J by 3 bases, with 8 bases of the junction left unmatched. CDR1 and CDR2 (germline): KGHSH, LQKENI. This CDR3 is 15 amino acids long. The chain's CDR3 is CASSEGQGNNYEQYF. DNA for the CDR3: TGTGCCAGCTCAGAAGGACAGGGGAATAACTACGAGCAGTACTTC. Full variable domain (missing parts from reference TRBV18 and TRBJ2-7): NAGVMQNPRHLVRRRGQEARLRCSPMKGHSHVYWYRQLPEEGLKFMVYLQKENIIDESGMPKERFSAEFPKEGPSILRIQQVVRGDSAAYFCASSEGQGNNYEQYFGPGTRLTVT.

As to this clone: This sample includes further DNA sequences coding for the same CDR3. The chain recombines TRBV5-1 with TRBJ1-4; D gene ambiguous. V lost 2 bases, J lost 0 bases, and 8 bases lay in between. The V gene's germline CDR1 is SGHRS and CDR2 YFSETQ. The CDR3 consists of 15 residues. The CDR3 bases are TGCGCCAGCAGCTTAACCGGAGCAACTAATGAAAAACTGTTTTTT. Amino acids: CASSLTGATNEKLFF.

The V gene is TRBV20-1, the J gene TRBJ1-4; no definite D call. Germline assignment: CDR1 DFQATT and CDR2 SNEGSKA (reference sequence). Trimming pared 5 bases from V and 5 bases from J, leaving 6 bases between. The CDR3 covers 11 residues. The CDR3 bases are TGCAGTGCTCACGGCAATGAAAAACTGTTTTTT. It yields the protein CSAHGNEKLFF.

The chain carries TRBV30 and TRBJ2-3, with 8 bases identical to TRBD1. The CDR3 is 15 residues long. V lost 3 bases and J lost 5; bases outside the gene matches: 10. Germline CDR1 is GTSNPN and CDR2 is SVGIG (reference sequence). CDR3 sequence: CAWRGQGQGKDTQYF. The CDR3 nucleotides are TGTGCCTGGAGGGGACAAGGACAGGGTAAAGATACGCAGTATTTT.

This clone was picked up a small number of times. The J gene is TRBJ1-2, the V gene TRBV7-9; D gene uncertain. The CDR3 totals 13 residues. Trimming cost V 1 base and J 7 bases, with 10 bases left between them. CDR1 and CDR2 (germline): SEHNR, FQNEAQ (reference sequence). The CDR3 sequence: CASSLDAGLGYTF. Here the CDR3 DNA reads TGTGCCAGCAGCTTAGACGCCGGACTTGGCTACACCTTC.

The chain recombines TRBV7-9 with TRBJ2-1; 9 bases fit TRBD2. The germline V gene encodes CDR1 SEHNR and CDR2 FQNEAQ (reference sequence). The V and J ends lost 8 bases and 5 bases, in that order; junction bases with no gene match: 7. This CDR3 has 14 residues. CDR3 DNA sequence: TGTGCCAGCGGGGCTAGCGGGATGAACAATGAGCAGTTCTTC. It yields the protein CASGASGMNNEQFF.